Each of the 22 T cell receptor beta chains below was sequenced from the same sample in a study of blood T cell repertoires in COVID-19. Libraries were prepared by immunoSEQ multiplex PCR; TCRdb keeps only in-frame clonotypes and omits some of them. The sample carries around 180,000 clones, approximately 84% recorded once. The sequencing sample was made of PBMCs or T cells enriched from blood (not recorded which). The receptors come from a middle-aged man who had recovered from COVID-19.

The V call is TRBV10-3, the J call TRBJ2-1, with a weak D call TRBD2 (6 bases). CDR3 size: 14 residues. V gave up 5 bases and J gave up 4 bases, with 12 bases separating them. Germline CDR1 is ENHRY and CDR2 is SYGVKD. CDR3 nucleotide sequence: TGTGCCATCAGTCAGGGCGGGGAATACAATGAGCAGTTCTTC. It encodes CAISQGGEYNEQFF.

V and J are TRBV4-2 and TRBJ1-5; D is undetermined. Germline CDR1 reads LGHNA; CDR2 reads YNFKEQ. The V end lost 0 bases, the J end lost 5 bases, and 11 bases lay between the germline ends. This CDR3 has 15 residues. This chain's CDR3 is CASSQDTVGDQPQHF. The CDR3 bases are TGTGCCAGCAGCCAAGATACCGTCGGAGATCAGCCCCAGCATTTT.

This chain connects TRBV7-8 to TRBJ2-7; 7 bases fit TRBD2. With 5 bases clipped from V and 7 bases from J, the junction kept 17 bases outside the gene matches. The CDR3 length is 16 residues. From germline, CDR1 is SGHVS and CDR2 FQNEAQ. The DNA for the CDR3 is TGTGCCAGCAGCCTCGGCCGCGGGGGACTTCGTGGGGAGCAGTACTTC. Residues: CASSLGRGGLRGEQYF.

V and J are TRBV5-1 and TRBJ2-2; 8 bases line up with TRBD2. The CDR3 covers 16 residues. The V gene's germline CDR1 is SGHRS and CDR2 YFSETQ. The J segment lost 2 bases and the V segment lost 4 bases, leaving 7 bases of the junction unmatched. In DNA form, the CDR3 reads TGCGCCAGCAGCCTTAGCGGGGTCGCCAACACCGGGGAGCTGTTTTTT. Amino acid sequence: CASSLSGVANTGELFF. Combining the CDR3 with reference TRBV5-1 and TRBJ2-2 gives the whole variable domain KAGVTQTPRYLIKTRGQQVTLSCSPISGHRSVSWYQQTPGQGLQFLFEYFSETQRNKGNFPGRFSGRQFSNSRSEMNVSTLELGDSALYLCASSLSGVANTGELFFGEGSRLTVL.

The chain joins TRBV5-4 to TRBJ1-2, with 9 bases fitting TRBD1. The CDR3 loop spans 16 amino acids. The germline gives CDR1 SGHNT, CDR2 YYREEE (reference sequence). V was clipped by 4 bases and J by 8 bases; unmatched bases: 15. CDR3 coding DNA: TGTGCCAGCAGCCGGCCGGGACAGGGTAACGCGAGGGGCTACACCTTC. It specifies CASSRPGQGNARGYTF.

The rearrangement uses TRBV29-1 and TRBJ1-1; D remains unclear. Trimming left V 5 bases short and J 4 bases short, with 8 bases between. CDR1 and CDR2 (germline): SQVTM, ANQGSEA. The CDR3 totals 11 residues. The DNA of the CDR3 is TGCAGCGTTAGCACCGCCACTGAAGCTTTCTTT. Protein: CSVSTATEAFF. Based on the CDR3 plus reference TRBV29-1 and TRBJ1-1, the full variable domain is SAVISQKPSRDICQRGTSLTIQCQVDSQVTMMFWYRQQPGQSLTLIATANQGSEATYESGFVIDKFPISRPNLTFSTLTVSNMSPEDSSIYLCSVSTATEAFFGQGTRLTVV.

The chain carries TRBV3-1 (or the pseudogene TRBV3-2) and TRBJ2-2; D possibly corresponds to TRBD1 (5 bases). The length of the CDR3 is 15 residues. The V end lost 1 base, the J end lost 5 bases, and 11 bases lay between the germline ends. The germline gives CDR1 LGHDT, CDR2 YNNKEL (reference sequence). CDR3 amino acids: CASSQVGVRTGELFF. CDR3 nucleotide sequence: TGTGCCAGCAGCCAAGTAGGGGTGCGGACCGGGGAGCTGTTTTTT.

The chain carries TRBV2 and TRBJ2-5; the match to TRBD2 covers 8 bases. The germline gives CDR1 SNHLY, CDR2 FYNNEI. With V trimmed by 6 bases and J by 4 bases, 7 bases remained unmatched. This CDR3 is 14 amino acids long. The DNA of the CDR3 is TGTGCCAGCAGACGGGGGGGTGAAGGAGAGACCCAGTACTTC. This sequence encodes CASRRGGEGETQYF. Full variable domain (missing parts from reference TRBV2 and TRBJ2-5): EPEVTQTPSHQVTQMGQEVILRCVPISNHLYFYWYRQILGQKVEFLVSFYNNEISEKSEIFDDQFSVERPDGSNFTLKIRSTKLEDSAMYFCASRRGGEGETQYFGPGTRLLVL.

The chain links TRBV5-1 to TRBJ2-1, with 10 bases aligning to TRBD1. The germline gives CDR1 SGHRS, CDR2 YFSETQ. The length of the CDR3 is 16 residues. V lost 4 bases and J lost 8; bases outside the gene matches: 12. CDR3 amino acids: CASSEPGQGKKHEQFF. The CDR3 nucleotides are TGCGCCAGCAGCGAACCGGGACAGGGGAAGAAGCATGAGCAGTTCTTC.

The CDR3, as DNA: TGTGCCAGCAGTGACCCAGTAGCGGGGTATCAAGAGACCCAGTACTTC. Translation: CASSDPVAGYQETQYF. The chain carries TRBV6-1 and TRBJ2-5, with 8 bases matching TRBD2. Germline values: CDR1 MNHNS, CDR2 SASEGT. The CDR3 extends over 16 amino acids. V was pared by 3 bases and J by 2 bases, with 8 bases of the junction left unmatched.

The chain employs TRBV7-8 and TRBJ1-1, with D hard to call. The CDR3 consists of 14 residues. Looked up from germline, CDR1 is SGHVS and CDR2 is FQNEAQ. The ends were cut back, 6 bases at V and 1 base at J, with 12 bases in the middle. The CDR3 nucleotides are TGTGCCAGCAGGGCATTTGAACGGAACACTGAAGCTTTCTTT. This gives the protein CASRAFERNTEAFF.

The chain employs TRBV27 and TRBJ1-2, with 7 bases matching TRBD1. The CDR3 sequence is 15 residues long. The germline V gene has CDR1 MNHEY and CDR2 SMNVEV (reference sequence). The junction had 10 bases not matched to a gene; V was cut back by 5 bases and J by 4 bases. The CDR3 sequence: CASSVTGANSYGYTF. The CDR3 region has the DNA TGTGCCAGCAGTGTAACAGGGGCGAATTCCTATGGCTACACCTTC.

This chain uses TRBV7-9 with TRBJ1-5, with 9 bases fitting TRBD1. V shed 4 bases and J 3 bases; nucleotides not matched to a gene: 4. Germline CDR1 SEHNR, CDR2 FQNEAQ (reference sequence). This CDR3 region has 15 residues. The CDR3 nucleotides are TGTGCCAGCAGCTCGGGACAGGGAAACAATCAGCCCCAGCATTTT. Its protein product is CASSSGQGNNQPQHF. The full variable domain, completed using reference TRBV7-9 and TRBJ1-5, is DTGVSQNPRHKITKRGQNVTFRCDPISEHNRLYWYRQTLGQGPEFLTYFQNEAQLEKSRLLSDRFSAERPKGSFSTLEIQRTEQGDSAMYLCASSSGQGNNQPQHFGDGTRLSIL.

The chain carries TRBV7-3 and TRBJ2-5, with a tentative D call TRBD1 (5 bases). Per the germline V gene, CDR1 is SGHTA and CDR2 is FQGTGA. Trimming stripped 2 bases from V and 13 bases from J, with 17 bases between. The CDR3 consists of 13 residues. The CDR3 spells CASSLGSGSDPYF. For the CDR3, the DNA is TGTGCCAGCAGCTTAGGTTCAGGGTCAGATCCGTACTTC.

This chain joins TRBV28 and TRBJ1-1, with 7 bases matching TRBD1. Germline V CDR1 and CDR2: MDHEN, SYDVKM. This CDR3 spans 16 amino acids. After removal of 0 bases from V and 2 bases from J, the junction contained 6 bases not matched to a gene. CDR3 in amino acids: CASSLWSGQSNTEAFF. The CDR3, as DNA: TGTGCCAGCAGTTTATGGTCGGGACAGTCTAACACTGAAGCTTTCTTT.

This CDR3 reads CASSLGEDRETDTQYF. The CDR3, as DNA: TGTGCCAGCAGCTTGGGCGAGGACAGGGAAACAGATACGCAGTATTTT. The chain uses TRBV7-9 and TRBJ2-3; 8 bases are shared with TRBD1. Germline lookup yields CDR1 SEHNR and CDR2 FQNEAQ (reference sequence). The CDR3 runs to 16 residues. V was pared by 3 bases and J by 3 bases, with 8 bases of the junction left unmatched.

The chain combines TRBV18 with TRBJ2-2; 7 bases are shared with TRBD1. The CDR3 consists of 14 residues. V was clipped by 4 bases and J by 3 bases; unmatched bases: 2. Germline V gene sequence: CDR1 KGHSH, CDR2 LQKENI. CDR3 sequence (DNA): TGTGCCAGCTCACGCCAGGGGGACACCGGGGAGCTGTTTTTT. This translates into CASSRQGDTGELFF.

This clone was recorded only once. The chain links TRBV3-1 (or the pseudogene TRBV3-2) to TRBJ1-5; no firm D call. There are 13 residues in the CDR3. With 0 bases removed from V and 4 bases from J, the gap between germline ends came to 4 bases. Germline V gene lookup returns CDR1 LGHDT and CDR2 YNNKEL (reference sequence). As DNA, the CDR3 is TGTGCCAGCAGCCAAGACAGAAATCAGCCCCAGCATTTT. Encoded protein: CASSQDRNQPQHF.

This chain links TRBV19 with TRBJ1-3, with no clear D. V shed 3 bases and J shed 6 bases, with 12 bases lying between them. This CDR3 has 14 residues. CDR1 and CDR2 from the germline V gene are LNHDA and SQIVND (reference sequence). CDR3 protein: CASSIAGLENTIYF. Written as DNA, the CDR3 is TGTGCCAGTAGTATTGCGGGGTTGGAAAACACCATATATTTT.

The chain links TRBV6-1 to TRBJ1-5, with D perhaps TRBD1 (6 bases). The germline gives CDR1 MNHNS, CDR2 SASEGT. Trimming removed 1 base at V and 7 bases at J, with 17 bases between. The CDR3 consists of 16 residues. CDR3 residues: CASSEGAGGAGQPQHF. CDR3 nucleotide sequence: TGTGCCAGCAGTGAAGGGGCGGGGGGGGCAGGACAGCCCCAGCATTTT.

The rearrangement uses TRBV19 and TRBJ1-6; TRBD1 agrees at 7 bases. Germline values: CDR1 LNHDA, CDR2 SQIVND (reference sequence). With 4 bases clipped from V and 0 bases from J, the junction kept 6 bases outside the gene matches. There are 17 residues in the CDR3. CDR3: CASSSRGTSSYNSPLHF. In nucleotides, the CDR3 is TGTGCCAGTAGTAGCAGGGGGACAAGCTCCTATAATTCACCCCTCCACTTT.

The gene calls are TRBV3-1 (or the pseudogene TRBV3-2) and TRBJ1-2, with 7 bases aligning to TRBD1. J lost 7 bases, V lost 2 bases, and 1 base had no gene match. Germline CDR1 and CDR2: LGHDT and YNNKEL (reference sequence). This CDR3 region has 12 residues. The CDR3 DNA is TGTGCCAGCAGCCAACAGGGGGGTGGCTACACCTTC. It yields the protein CASSQQGGGYTF.